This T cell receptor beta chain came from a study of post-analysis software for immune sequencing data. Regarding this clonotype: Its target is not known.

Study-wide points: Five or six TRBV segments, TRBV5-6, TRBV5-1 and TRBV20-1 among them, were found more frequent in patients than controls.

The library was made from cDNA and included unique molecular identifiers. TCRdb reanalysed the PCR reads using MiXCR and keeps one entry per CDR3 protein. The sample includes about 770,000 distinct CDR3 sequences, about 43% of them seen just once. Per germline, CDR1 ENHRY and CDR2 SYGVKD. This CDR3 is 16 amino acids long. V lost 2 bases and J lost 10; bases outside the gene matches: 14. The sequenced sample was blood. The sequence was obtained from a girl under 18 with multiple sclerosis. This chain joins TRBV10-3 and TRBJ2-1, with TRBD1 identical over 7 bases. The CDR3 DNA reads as TGTGCCATCAGTGAGAGTGAGGCAGGACAGGCCTACGAGCAGTTCTTC. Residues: CAISESEAGQAYEQFF.